Each of the 5 T cell receptor beta chains below was sequenced from the same sample in a study of blood T cell repertoires in COVID-19. Clones were read by immunoSEQ multiplex PCR, and TCRdb kept only the in-frame ones, dropping some. Among some 130,000 clones listed, more than 75% were seen once. Sequences were obtained from PBMCs or T cells enriched from blood (not recorded which). The receptors here all came from a woman between 45 and 65 years old who had recovered from COVID-19.

This rearrangement joins TRBV10-3 to TRBJ1-1; no definite D call. V was pared by 2 bases and J by 7 bases, with 5 bases between. The CDR3 contains 11 residues. Germline CDR1 and CDR2: ENHRY and SYGVKD. This CDR3 reads CAISEQFEAFF. Here the CDR3 DNA reads TGTGCCATCAGTGAGCAGTTTGAAGCTTTCTTT.

The chain has TRBV5-1 and TRBJ1-2; D uncertain. The CDR3 covers 12 residues. The germline CDR1 and CDR2 sequences are SGHRS and YFSETQ. V was cut by 4 bases and J by 2 bases, with 6 bases left in between. The CDR3 protein is CASSPENYGYTF. Written as DNA, the CDR3 is TGCGCCAGCAGCCCAGAAAACTATGGCTACACCTTC. The full variable domain, completed using reference TRBV5-1 and TRBJ1-2, is KAGVTQTPRYLIKTRGQQVTLSCSPISGHRSVSWYQQTPGQGLQFLFEYFSETQRNKGNFPGRFSGRQFSNSRSEMNVSTLELGDSALYLCASSPENYGYTFGSGTRLTVV.

The chain is built from TRBV15 and TRBJ2-5; TRBD1 might be the D (6 bases). Germline CDR1 and CDR2: LNHNV and YYDKDF (reference sequence). The V end lost 0 bases, the J end lost 2 bases, and 7 bases lay between the germline ends. This CDR3 is 14 amino acids long. In DNA form, the CDR3 reads TGTGCCACCAGCAGAGATCAGGGGCAAGAGACCCAGTACTTC. It is translated as CATSRDQGQETQYF.

The chain has TRBV7-6 and TRBJ2-5; D is unclear. Germline values: CDR1 SGHVS, CDR2 FNYEAQ. CDR3 size: 11 residues. Trimming left V 5 bases short and J 5 bases short, with 6 bases between. This CDR3 is CASSVGETQYF. CDR3 sequence (DNA): TGTGCCAGCAGCGTTGGCGAGACCCAGTACTTC.

In nucleotides, the CDR3 is TGTGCCAGCAGCCGCCTCGAGCGGGGGGGCGGAGAGCAGTTCTTC. It encodes CASSRLERGGGEQFF. J is TRBJ2-1 and V is TRBV11-2, with 10 bases identical to TRBD2. Trimming at V came to 5 bases and at J to 10 bases, leaving 11 bases not matched to a gene. The CDR3 contains 15 residues. Germline CDR1 and CDR2: SGHAT and FQNNGV.